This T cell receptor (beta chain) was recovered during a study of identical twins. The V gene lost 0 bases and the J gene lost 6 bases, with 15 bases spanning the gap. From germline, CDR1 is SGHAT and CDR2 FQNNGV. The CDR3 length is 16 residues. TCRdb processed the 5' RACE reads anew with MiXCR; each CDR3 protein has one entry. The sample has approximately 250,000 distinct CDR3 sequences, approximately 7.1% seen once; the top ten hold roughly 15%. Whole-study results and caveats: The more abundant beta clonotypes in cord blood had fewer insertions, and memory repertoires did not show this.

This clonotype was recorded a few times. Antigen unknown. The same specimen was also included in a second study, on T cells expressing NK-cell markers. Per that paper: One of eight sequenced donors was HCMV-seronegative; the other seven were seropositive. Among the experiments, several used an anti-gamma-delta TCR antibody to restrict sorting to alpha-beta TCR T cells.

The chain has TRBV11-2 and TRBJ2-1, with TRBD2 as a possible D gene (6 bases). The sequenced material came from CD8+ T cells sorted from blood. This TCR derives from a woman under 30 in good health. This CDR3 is CASSLDPWGSGNEQFF. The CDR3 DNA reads TGTGCCAGCAGCTTAGACCCCTGGGGTAGCGGCAATGAGCAGTTCTTC. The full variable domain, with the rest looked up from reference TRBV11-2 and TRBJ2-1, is EAGVAQSPRYKIIEKRQSVAFWCNPISGHATLYWYQQILGQGPKLLIQFQNNGVVDDSQLPKDRFSAERLKGVDSTLKIQPAKLEDSAVYLCASSLDPWGSGNEQFFGPGTRLTVL.